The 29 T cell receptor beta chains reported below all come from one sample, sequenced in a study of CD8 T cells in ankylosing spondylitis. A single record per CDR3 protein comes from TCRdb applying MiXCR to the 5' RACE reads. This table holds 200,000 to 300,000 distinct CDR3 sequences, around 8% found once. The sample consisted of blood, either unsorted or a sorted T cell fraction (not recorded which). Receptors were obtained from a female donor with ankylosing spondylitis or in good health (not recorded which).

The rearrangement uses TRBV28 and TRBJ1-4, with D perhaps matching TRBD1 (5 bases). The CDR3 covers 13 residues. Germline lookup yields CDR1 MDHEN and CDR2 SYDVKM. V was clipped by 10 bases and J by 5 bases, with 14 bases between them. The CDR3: CAINGTANEKLFF. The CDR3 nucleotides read TGTGCCATCAACGGGACGGCAAATGAAAAACTGTTTTTT.

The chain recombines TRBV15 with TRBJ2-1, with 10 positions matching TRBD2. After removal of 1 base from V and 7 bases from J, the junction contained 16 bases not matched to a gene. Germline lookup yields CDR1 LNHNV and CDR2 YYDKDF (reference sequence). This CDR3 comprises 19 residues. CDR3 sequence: CATSRVGASGRRGRNEQFF. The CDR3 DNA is TGTGCCACCAGCAGAGTAGGGGCTAGCGGGAGAAGAGGTCGGAATGAGCAGTTCTTC.

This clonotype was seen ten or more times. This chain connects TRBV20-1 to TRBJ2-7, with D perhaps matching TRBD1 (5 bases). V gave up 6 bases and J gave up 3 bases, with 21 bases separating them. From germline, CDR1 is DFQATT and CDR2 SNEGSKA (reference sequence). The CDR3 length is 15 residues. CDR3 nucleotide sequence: TGCAGTGCGCCCCGGCACTCTGGGGCGAGCTACGAGCAGTACTTC. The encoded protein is CSAPRHSGASYEQYF.

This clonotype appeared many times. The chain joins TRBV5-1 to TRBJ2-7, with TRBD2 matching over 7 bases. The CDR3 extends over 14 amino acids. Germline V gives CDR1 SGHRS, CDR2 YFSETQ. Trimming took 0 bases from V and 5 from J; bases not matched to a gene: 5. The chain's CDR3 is CASSLGGSGNEQYF. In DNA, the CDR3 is TGCGCCAGCAGCTTGGGCGGGAGCGGCAACGAGCAGTACTTC.

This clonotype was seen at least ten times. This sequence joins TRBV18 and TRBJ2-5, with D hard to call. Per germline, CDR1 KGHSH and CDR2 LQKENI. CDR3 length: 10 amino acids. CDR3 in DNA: TGTGAACAGCCGAGAGAGACCCAGTACTTC. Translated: CEQPRETQYF. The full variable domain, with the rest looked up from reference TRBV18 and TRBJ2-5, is NAGVMQNPRHLVRRRGQEARLRCSPMKGHSHVYWYRQLPEEGLKFMVYLQKENIIDESGMPKERFSAEFPKEGPSILRIQQVVRGDSAAYFCEQPRETQYFGPGTRLLVL.

This CDR3 reads CASSQENSGANVLTF. In nucleotides, the CDR3 is TGCGCCAGCAGCCAAGAAAATTCTGGGGCCAACGTCCTGACTTTC. The chain combines TRBV4-3 with TRBJ2-6; no clear D. Germline V gives CDR1 LGHNA, CDR2 YSLEER. V dropped 0 bases and J dropped 1 base, with 4 bases sitting between them. The CDR3 length is 15 residues.

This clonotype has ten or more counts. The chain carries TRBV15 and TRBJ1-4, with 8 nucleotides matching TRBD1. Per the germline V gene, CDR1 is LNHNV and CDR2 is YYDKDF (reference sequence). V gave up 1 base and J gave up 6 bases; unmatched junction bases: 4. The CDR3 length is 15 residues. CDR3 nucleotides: TGTGCCACCAGCAGAGTTACAGGGGGAGATGAAAAACTGTTTTTT. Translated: CATSRVTGGDEKLFF.

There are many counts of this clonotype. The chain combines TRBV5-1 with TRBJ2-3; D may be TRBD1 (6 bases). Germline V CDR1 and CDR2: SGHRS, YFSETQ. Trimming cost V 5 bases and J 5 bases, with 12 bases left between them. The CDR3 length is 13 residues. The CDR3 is CASRTGEGDTQYF. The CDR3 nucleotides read TGCGCCAGCAGGACAGGCGAAGGAGATACGCAGTATTTT.

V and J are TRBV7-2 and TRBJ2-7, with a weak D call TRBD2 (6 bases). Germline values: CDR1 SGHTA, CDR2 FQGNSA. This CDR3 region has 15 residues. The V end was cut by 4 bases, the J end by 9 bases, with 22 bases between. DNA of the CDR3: TGTGCCAGCAGCTCCAACGGGACTCCCACCGAGGGGCAGTACTTC. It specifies CASSSNGTPTEGQYF.

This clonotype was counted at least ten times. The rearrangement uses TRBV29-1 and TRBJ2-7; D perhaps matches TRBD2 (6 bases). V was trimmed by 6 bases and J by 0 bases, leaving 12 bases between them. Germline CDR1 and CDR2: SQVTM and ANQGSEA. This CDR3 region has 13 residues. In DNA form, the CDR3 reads TGCAGCGTACTTAGCGGAAGCTCCTACGAGCAGTACTTC. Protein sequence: CSVLSGSSYEQYF.

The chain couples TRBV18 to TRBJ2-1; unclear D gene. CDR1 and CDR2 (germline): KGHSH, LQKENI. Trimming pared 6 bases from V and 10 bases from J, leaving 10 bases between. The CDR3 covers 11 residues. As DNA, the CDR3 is TGTGCCAGCTCCACAGAGGAAGAGCAGTTCTTC. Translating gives CASSTEEEQFF. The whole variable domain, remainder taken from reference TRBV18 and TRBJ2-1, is NAGVMQNPRHLVRRRGQEARLRCSPMKGHSHVYWYRQLPEEGLKFMVYLQKENIIDESGMPKERFSAEFPKEGPSILRIQQVVRGDSAAYFCASSTEEEQFFGPGTRLTVL.

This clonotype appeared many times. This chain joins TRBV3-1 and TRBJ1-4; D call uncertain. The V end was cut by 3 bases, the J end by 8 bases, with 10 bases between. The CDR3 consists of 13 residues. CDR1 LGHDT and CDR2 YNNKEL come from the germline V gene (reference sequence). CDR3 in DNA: TGTGCCAGCAGCCAGTTTCAGCCAGAAAAACTGTTTTTT. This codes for CASSQFQPEKLFF.

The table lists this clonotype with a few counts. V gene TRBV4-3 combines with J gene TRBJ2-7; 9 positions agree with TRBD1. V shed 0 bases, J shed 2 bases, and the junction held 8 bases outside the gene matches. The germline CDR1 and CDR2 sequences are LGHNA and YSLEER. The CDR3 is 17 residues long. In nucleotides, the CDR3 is TGCGCCAGCAGCCAAGAGAACTTTGGGACAGGGACCTACGAGCAGTACTTC. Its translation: CASSQENFGTGTYEQYF.

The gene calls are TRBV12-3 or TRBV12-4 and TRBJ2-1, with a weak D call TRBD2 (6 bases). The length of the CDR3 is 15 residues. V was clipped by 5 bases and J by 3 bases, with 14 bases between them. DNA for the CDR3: TGTGCCAGCAGTCCGACTGGCGGGAACTACAATGAGCAGTTCTTC. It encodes CASSPTGGNYNEQFF.

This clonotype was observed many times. The CDR3 sequence is CASSYGLAGTHQETQYF. CDR3 in DNA: TGCGCCAGCAGCTACGGACTAGCGGGGACCCACCAAGAGACCCAGTACTTC. This chain uses TRBV5-1 with TRBJ2-5; 12 bases align to TRBD2. This CDR3 comprises 17 residues. Looked up from germline, CDR1 is SGHRS and CDR2 is YFSETQ. The trim removed 3 bases at V and 0 bases at J, leaving 6 bases unmatched.

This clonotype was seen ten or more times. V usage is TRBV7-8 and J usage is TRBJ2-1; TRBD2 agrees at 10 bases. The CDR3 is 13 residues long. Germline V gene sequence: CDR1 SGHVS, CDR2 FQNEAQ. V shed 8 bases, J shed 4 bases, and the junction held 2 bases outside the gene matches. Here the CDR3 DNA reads TGTGCCAGCGGAGCGGGAGGGTACAATGAGCAGTTCTTC. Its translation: CASGAGGYNEQFF.

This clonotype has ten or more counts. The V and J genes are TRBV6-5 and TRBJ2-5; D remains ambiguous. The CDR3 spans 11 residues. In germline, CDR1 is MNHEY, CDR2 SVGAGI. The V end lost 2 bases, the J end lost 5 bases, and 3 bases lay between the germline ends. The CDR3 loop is CASSYLETQYF. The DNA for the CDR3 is TGTGCCAGCAGTTACCTGGAGACCCAGTACTTC.

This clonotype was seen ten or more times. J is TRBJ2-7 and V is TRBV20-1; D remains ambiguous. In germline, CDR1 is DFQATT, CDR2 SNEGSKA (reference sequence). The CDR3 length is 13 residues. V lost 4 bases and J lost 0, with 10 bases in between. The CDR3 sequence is CSANQKNSYEQYF. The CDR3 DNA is TGCAGTGCTAACCAGAAGAACTCCTACGAGCAGTACTTC.

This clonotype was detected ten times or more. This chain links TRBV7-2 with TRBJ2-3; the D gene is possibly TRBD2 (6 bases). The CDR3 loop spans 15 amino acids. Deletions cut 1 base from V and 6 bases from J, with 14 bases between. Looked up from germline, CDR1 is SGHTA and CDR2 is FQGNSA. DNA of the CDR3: TGTGCCAGCAGCTTAGGACCCCCTCGGGGGGATACGCAGTATTTT. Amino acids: CASSLGPPRGDTQYF.

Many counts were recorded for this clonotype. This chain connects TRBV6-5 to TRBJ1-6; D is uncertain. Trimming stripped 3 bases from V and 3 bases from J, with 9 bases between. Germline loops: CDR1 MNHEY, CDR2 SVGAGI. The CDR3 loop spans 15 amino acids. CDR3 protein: CASSYRAGYNSPLHF. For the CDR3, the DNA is TGTGCCAGCAGTTATCGTGCGGGCTATAATTCACCCCTCCACTTT.

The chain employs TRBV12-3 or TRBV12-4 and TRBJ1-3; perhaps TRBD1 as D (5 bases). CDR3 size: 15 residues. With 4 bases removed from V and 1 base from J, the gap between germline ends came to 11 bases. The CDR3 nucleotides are TGTGCCAGCAGTTCCGTTCGGGGGTCTGGAAACACCATATATTTT. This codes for CASSSVRGSGNTIYF.

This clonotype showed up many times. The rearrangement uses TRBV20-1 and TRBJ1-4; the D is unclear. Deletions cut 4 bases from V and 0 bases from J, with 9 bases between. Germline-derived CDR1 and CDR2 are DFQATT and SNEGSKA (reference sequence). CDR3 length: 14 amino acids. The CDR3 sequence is CSAMAGATNEKLFF. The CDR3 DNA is TGCAGTGCTATGGCGGGAGCAACTAATGAAAAACTGTTTTTT.

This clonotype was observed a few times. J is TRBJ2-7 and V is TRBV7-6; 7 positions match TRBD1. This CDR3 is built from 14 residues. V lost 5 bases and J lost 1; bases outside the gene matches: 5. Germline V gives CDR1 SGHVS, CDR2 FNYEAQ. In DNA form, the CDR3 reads TGTGCCAGCAGCCCTGGGACAGAATCCTACGAGCAGTACTTC. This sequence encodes CASSPGTESYEQYF.

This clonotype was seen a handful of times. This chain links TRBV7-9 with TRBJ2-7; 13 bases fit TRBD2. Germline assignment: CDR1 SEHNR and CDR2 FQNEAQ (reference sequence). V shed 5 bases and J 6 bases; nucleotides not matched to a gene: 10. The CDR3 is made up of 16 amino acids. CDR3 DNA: TGTGCCAGCAGCCCGCCGGGACTAGCGGGACTAATCGAGCAGTACTTC. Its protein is CASSPPGLAGLIEQYF.

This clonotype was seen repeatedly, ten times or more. The CDR3 is CASSSTGADYTF. The CDR3 DNA reads as TGTGCCAGCTCATCGACAGGGGCAGACTACACCTTC. The chain has TRBV18 and TRBJ1-2; 8 bases fit TRBD1. The ends lost 5 bases at V and 10 bases at J; junction bases unmatched: 6. Germline values: CDR1 KGHSH, CDR2 LQKENI. CDR3 length: 12 amino acids.

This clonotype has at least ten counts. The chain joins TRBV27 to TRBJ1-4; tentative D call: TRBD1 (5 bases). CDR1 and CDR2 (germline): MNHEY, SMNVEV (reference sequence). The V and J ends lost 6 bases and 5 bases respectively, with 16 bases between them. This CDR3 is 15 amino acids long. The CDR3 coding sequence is TGTGCCAGCAGCCGTAGACAGCCTATAAATGAAAAACTGTTTTTT. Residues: CASSRRQPINEKLFF. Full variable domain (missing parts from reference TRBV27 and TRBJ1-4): EAQVTQNPRYLITVTGKKLTVTCSQNMNHEYMSWYRQDPGLGLRQIYYSMNVEVTDKGDVPEGYKVSRKEKRNFPLILESPSPNQTSLYFCASSRRQPINEKLFFGSGTQLSVL.

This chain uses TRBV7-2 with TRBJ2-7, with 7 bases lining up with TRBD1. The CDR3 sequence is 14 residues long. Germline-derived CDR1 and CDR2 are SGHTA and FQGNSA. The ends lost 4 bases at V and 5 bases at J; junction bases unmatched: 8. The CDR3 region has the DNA TGTGCCAGCAGCTCCTTGACAGGGTCGCACGAGCAGTACTTC. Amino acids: CASSSLTGSHEQYF.

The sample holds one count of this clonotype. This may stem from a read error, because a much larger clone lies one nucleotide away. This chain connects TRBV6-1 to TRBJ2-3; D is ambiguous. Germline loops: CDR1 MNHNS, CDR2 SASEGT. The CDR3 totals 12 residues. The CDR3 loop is CTSSEIGDTQYF. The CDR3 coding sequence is TGTACCAGCAGTGAGATCGGAGATACGCAGTATTTT.

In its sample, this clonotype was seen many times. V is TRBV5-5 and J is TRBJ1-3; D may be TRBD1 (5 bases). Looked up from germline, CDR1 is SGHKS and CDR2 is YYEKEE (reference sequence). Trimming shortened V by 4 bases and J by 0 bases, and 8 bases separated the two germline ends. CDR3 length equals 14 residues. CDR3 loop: CASSPTVSGNTIYF. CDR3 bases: TGTGCCAGCAGCCCGACAGTCTCTGGAAACACCATATATTTT.